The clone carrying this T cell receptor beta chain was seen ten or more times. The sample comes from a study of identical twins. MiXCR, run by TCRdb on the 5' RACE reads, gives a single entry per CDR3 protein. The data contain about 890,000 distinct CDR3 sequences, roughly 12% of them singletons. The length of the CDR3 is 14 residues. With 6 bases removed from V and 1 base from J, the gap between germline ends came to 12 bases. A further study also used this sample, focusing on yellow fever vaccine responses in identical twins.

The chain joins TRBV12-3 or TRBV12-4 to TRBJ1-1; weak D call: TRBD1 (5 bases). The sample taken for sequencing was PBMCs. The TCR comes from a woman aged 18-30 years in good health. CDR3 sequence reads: CASRGPTGNTEAFF. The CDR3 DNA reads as TGTGCCAGCAGGGGCCCCACAGGGAACACTGAAGCTTTCTTT.